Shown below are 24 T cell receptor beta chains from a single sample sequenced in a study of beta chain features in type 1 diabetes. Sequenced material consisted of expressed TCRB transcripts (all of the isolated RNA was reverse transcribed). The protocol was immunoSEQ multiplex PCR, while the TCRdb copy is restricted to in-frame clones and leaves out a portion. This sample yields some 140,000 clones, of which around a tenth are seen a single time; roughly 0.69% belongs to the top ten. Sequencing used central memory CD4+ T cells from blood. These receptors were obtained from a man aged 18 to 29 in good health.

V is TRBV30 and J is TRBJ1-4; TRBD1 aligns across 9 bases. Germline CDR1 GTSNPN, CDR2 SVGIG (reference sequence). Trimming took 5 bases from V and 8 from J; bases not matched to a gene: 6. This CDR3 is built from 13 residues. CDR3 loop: CAWGGQGREKLFF. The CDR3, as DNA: TGTGCCTGGGGCGGACAGGGGAGGGAAAAACTGTTTTTT.

Here the CDR3 DNA reads TGTGCCAGCAGTTGGGGGCGATCACCCCTCCACTTT. It encodes CASSWGRSPLHF. The V call is TRBV6-6, the J call TRBJ1-6; the D gene is possibly TRBD1 (6 bases). Germline V gene sequence: CDR1 MNHNY, CDR2 SVGAGI (reference sequence). The germline V and J ends were trimmed by 4 bases and 10 bases, with 8 bases remaining between them. The CDR3 length is 12 residues.

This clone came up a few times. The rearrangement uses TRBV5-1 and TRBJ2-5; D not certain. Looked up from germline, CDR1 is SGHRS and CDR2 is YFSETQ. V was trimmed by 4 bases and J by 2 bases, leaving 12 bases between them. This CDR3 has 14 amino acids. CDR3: CASSPRTTQETQYF. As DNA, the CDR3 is TGCGCCAGCAGCCCCCGAACTACTCAAGAGACCCAGTACTTC.

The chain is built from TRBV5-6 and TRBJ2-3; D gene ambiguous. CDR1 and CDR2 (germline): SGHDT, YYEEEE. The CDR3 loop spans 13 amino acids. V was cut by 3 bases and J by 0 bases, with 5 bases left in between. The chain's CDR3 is CASSYPSTDTQYF. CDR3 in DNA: TGTGCCAGCAGCTATCCTAGCACAGATACGCAGTATTTT.

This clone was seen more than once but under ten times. The CDR3 reads CSVRTGGSINEQFF. For the CDR3, the DNA is TGCAGCGTTAGGACAGGGGGATCCATCAATGAGCAGTTCTTC. This rearrangement joins TRBV29-1 to TRBJ2-1, with 10 bases that match TRBD1. The germline V gene has CDR1 SQVTM and CDR2 ANQGSEA. V lost 5 bases to trimming and J lost 6 bases; unmatched junction nucleotides: 7. This CDR3 region has 14 residues.

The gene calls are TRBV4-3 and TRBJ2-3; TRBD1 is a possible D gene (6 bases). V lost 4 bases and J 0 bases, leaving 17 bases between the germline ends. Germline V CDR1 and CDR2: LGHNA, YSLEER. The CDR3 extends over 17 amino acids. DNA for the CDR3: TGCGCCAGCAGCCTTGATTCCGGGACACATAGCACAGATACGCAGTATTTT. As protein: CASSLDSGTHSTDTQYF.

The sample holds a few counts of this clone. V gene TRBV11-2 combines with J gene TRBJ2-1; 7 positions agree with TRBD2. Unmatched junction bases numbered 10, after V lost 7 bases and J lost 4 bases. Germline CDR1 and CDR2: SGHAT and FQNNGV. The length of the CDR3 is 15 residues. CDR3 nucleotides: TGTGCCAGCACCCCGGCCGCTAGCGGATACAATGAGCAGTTCTTC. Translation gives CASTPAASGYNEQFF.

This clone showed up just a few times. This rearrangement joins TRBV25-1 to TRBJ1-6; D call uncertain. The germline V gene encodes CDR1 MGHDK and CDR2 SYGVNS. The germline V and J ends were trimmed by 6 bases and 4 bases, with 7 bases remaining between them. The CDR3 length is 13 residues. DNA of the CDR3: TGTGCCAGCAGCGGGTATTATAATTCACCCCTCCACTTT. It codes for CASSGYYNSPLHF.

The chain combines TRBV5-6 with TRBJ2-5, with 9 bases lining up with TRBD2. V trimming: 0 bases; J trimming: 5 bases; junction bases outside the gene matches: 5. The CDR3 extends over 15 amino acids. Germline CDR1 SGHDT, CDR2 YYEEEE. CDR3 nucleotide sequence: TGTGCCAGCAGCTTGGGGCGGGGGGGCCGGGAGACCCAGTACTTC. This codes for CASSLGRGGRETQYF.

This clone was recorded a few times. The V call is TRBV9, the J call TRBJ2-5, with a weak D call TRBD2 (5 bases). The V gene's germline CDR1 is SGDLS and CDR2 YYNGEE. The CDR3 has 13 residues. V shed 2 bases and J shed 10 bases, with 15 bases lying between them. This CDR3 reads CASSVAGSGSQYF. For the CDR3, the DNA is TGTGCCAGCAGCGTTGCGGGCTCGGGGAGCCAGTACTTC.

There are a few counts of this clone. The CDR3, as DNA: TGTGCCAGCAGTCGCGACAGGGCCTACGAGCAGTACTTC. Translating gives CASSRDRAYEQYF. The rearrangement links TRBV11-1 to TRBJ2-7; 7 positions match TRBD1. J was trimmed by 2 bases and V by 6 bases; bases with no gene match: 4. CDR1 and CDR2 (germline): SGHAT, FQDESV (reference sequence). The CDR3 length is 13 residues.

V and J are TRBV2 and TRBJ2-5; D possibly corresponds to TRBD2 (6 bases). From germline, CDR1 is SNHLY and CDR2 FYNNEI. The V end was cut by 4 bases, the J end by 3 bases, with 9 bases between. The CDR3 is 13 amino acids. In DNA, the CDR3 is TGTGCCAGCAGTGTCAGGGAGGAAGAGACCCAGTACTTC. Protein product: CASSVREEETQYF.

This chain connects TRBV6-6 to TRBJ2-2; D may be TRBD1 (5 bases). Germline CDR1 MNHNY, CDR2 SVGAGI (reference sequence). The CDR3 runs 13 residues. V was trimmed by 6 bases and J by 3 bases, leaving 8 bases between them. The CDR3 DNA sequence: TGTGCCAGCAGACTCAGGGACACCGGGGAGCTGTTTTTT. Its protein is CASRLRDTGELFF.

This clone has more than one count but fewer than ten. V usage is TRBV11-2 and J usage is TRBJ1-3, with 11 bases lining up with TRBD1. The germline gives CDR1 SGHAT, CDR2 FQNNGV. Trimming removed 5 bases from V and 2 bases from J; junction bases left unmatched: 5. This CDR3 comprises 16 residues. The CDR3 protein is CASSLGQGVTGNTIYF. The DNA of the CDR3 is TGTGCCAGCAGCCTGGGACAGGGGGTAACTGGAAACACCATATATTTT.

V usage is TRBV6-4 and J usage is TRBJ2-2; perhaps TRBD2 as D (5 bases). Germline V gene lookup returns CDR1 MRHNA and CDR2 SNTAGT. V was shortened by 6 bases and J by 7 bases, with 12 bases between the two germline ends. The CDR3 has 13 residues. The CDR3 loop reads CASRAESVGELFF. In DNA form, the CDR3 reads TGTGCCAGCAGAGCGGAATCAGTCGGGGAGCTGTTTTTT.

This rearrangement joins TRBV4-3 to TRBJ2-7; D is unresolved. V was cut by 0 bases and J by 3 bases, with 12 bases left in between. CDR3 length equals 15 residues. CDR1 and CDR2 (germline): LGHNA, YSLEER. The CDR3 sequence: CASSQESVSNYEQYF. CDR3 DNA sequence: TGCGCCAGCAGCCAAGAATCGGTATCCAACTACGAGCAGTACTTC.

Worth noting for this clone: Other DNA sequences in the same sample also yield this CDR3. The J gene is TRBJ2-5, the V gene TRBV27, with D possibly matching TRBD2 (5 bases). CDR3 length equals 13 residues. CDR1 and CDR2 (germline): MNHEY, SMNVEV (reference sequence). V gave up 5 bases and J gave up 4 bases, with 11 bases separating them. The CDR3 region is CASSTRVRETQYF. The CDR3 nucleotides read TGTGCCAGCAGTACTAGAGTGCGAGAGACCCAGTACTTC.

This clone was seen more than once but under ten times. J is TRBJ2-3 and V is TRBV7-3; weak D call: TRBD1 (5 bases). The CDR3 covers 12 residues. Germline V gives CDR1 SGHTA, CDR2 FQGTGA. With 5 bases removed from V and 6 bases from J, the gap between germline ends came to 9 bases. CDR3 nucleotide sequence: TGTGCCAGCAGCCCCGGACACGATACGCAGTATTTT. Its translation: CASSPGHDTQYF.

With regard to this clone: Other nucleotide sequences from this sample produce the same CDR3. The CDR3 protein is CASSDSAGDYNEQFF. The CDR3 DNA is TGTGCCAGCAGTGACTCAGCGGGGGACTACAATGAGCAGTTCTTC. The rearrangement uses TRBV6-4 and TRBJ2-1, with 8 positions matching TRBD2. This CDR3 is 15 amino acids long. Germline V lookup: CDR1 MRHNA, CDR2 SNTAGT. Trimming at V came to 0 bases and at J to 3 bases, leaving 1 base not matched to a gene.

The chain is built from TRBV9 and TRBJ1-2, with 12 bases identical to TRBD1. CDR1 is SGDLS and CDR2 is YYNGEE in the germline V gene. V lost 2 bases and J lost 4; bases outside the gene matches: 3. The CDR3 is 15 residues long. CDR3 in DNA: TGTGCCAGCAGCGTGTTGGGACAGGGGGCCTATGGCTACACCTTC. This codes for CASSVLGQGAYGYTF. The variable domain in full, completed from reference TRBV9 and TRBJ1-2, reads DSGVTQTPKHLITATGQRVTLRCSPRSGDLSVYWYQQSLDQGLQFLIQYYNGEERAKGNILERFSAQQFPDLHSELNLSSLELGDSALYFCASSVLGQGAYGYTFGSGTRLTVV.

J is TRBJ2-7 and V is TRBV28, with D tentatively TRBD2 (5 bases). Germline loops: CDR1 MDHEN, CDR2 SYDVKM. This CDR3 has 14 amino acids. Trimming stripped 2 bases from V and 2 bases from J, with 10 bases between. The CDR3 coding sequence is TGTGCCAGCAGTTTACGGACTGGGACCTACGAGCAGTACTTC. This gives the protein CASSLRTGTYEQYF.

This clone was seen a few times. The chain's CDR3 is CASSHHGQGDEKLFF. DNA for the CDR3: TGCGCCAGCAGCCATCACGGACAAGGAGATGAAAAACTGTTTTTT. This chain connects TRBV4-1 to TRBJ1-4; possibly TRBD1 for D (5 bases). CDR3 length: 15 amino acids. The V gene's germline CDR1 is MGHRA and CDR2 YSYEKL. V gave up 3 bases and J gave up 6 bases, with 14 bases separating them.

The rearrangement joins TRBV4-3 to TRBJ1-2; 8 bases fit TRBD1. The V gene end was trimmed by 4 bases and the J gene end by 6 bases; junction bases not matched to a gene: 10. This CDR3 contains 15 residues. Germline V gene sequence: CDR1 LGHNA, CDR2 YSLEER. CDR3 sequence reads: CASSPSGQVVDGYTF. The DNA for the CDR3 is TGCGCCAGCAGCCCGTCGGGACAGGTTGTGGATGGCTACACCTTC.

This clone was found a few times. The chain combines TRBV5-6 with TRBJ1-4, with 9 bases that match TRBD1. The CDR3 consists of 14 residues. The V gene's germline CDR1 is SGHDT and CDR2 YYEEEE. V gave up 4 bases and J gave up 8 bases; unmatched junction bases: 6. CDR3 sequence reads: CASSPRDRDEKLFF. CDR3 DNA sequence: TGTGCCAGCAGCCCTCGGGACAGGGACGAAAAACTGTTTTTT. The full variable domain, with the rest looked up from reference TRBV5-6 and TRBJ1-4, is DAGVTQSPTHLIKTRGQQVTLRCSPKSGHDTVSWYQQALGQGPQFIFQYYEEEERQRGNFPDRFSGHQFPNYSSELNVNALLLGDSALYLCASSPRDRDEKLFFGSGTQLSVL.